Below, 8 T cell receptor beta chains from the same sample are listed, as sequenced in a study of regulatory T cells in long-lasting Graves disease. Arm-PCR of CDR3 regions and iRepertoire HTBI primers were used to build TCR beta libraries. TCRdb called the multiplex PCR reads again in MiXCR, with one record for every CDR3 protein. This repertoire shows more than 400,000 distinct CDR3 sequences, about 17% found once; its top ten account for about 11%. Indicated time point: newly diagnosed GD, antithyroid drugs for less than 3 months. The TCR library was prepared using RNA isolated from PBMCs. These same data were also listed under a study on T cells in Graves' hyperthyroidism and ophthalmopathy.

Sequenced material: peripheral blood mononuclear cells (PBMCs), taken at new diagnosis, from a patient treated with antithyroid drugs. All receptors derive from a woman aged 25 to 39 with Graves disease.

The J gene is TRBJ1-1, the V gene TRBV2; 7 positions agree with TRBD1. The V gene's germline CDR1 is SNHLY and CDR2 FYNNEI. The V segment lost 2 bases and the J segment 1 base; nucleotides outside the gene matches: 16. There are 19 residues in the CDR3. The CDR3 sequence is CASSENLLVDRVGNTEAFF. The CDR3 nucleotides read TGTGCCAGCAGTGAAAACCTACTTGTTGACAGGGTAGGGAACACTGAAGCTTTCTTT.

This clonotype was seen many times. The chain combines TRBV20-1 with TRBJ2-1, with 10 positions matching TRBD2. Losses at the gene ends were 5 bases for V and 7 bases for J; bases not matched to a gene: 14. The germline V gene encodes CDR1 DFQATT and CDR2 SNEGSKA (reference sequence). The CDR3 sequence is 16 residues long. The chain's CDR3 is CSAGVALAGVENEQFF. The CDR3 DNA reads as TGCAGTGCTGGGGTGGCTCTAGCGGGAGTTGAGAATGAGCAGTTCTTC.

This clonotype showed up many times. The chain joins TRBV28 to TRBJ2-1; D is perhaps TRBD1 or TRBD2 (5 bases each). V lost 6 bases and J 9 bases, leaving 12 bases between the germline ends. The germline V gene encodes CDR1 MDHEN and CDR2 SYDVKM. This CDR3 region has 12 residues. The CDR3 sequence: CASSPWGSEQFF. The CDR3 DNA reads TGTGCCAGCAGCCCTTGGGGGAGTGAGCAGTTCTTC.

This clonotype was seen many times. The V call is TRBV9, the J call TRBJ2-1; D uncertain. The germline V and J ends were trimmed by 0 bases and 0 bases, with 7 bases remaining between them. Germline V gene lookup returns CDR1 SGDLS and CDR2 YYNGEE. The CDR3 runs 15 residues. The CDR3 nucleotides read TGTGCCAGCAGCGTAGATGTGAGCTCCTACAATGAGCAGTTCTTC. It encodes CASSVDVSSYNEQFF. Together with reference TRBV9 and TRBJ2-1, the CDR3 gives the full variable domain: DSGVTQTPKHLITATGQRVTLRCSPRSGDLSVYWYQQSLDQGLQFLIQYYNGEERAKGNILERFSAQQFPDLHSELNLSSLELGDSALYFCASSVDVSSYNEQFFGPGTRLTVL.

This clonotype occurred many times. The genes are TRBV6-5 and TRBJ1-1; tentatively, D is TRBD1 (5 bases). The CDR3 has 14 residues. The germline CDR1 and CDR2 sequences are MNHEY and SVGAGI. V was shortened by 2 bases and J by 11 bases, with 18 bases between the two germline ends. The CDR3 region is CASSYRDSPKWAFF. The CDR3 nucleotides read TGTGCCAGCAGTTACCGAGACAGCCCAAAGTGGGCTTTCTTT.

Ten or more counts support this clonotype. The rearrangement joins TRBV10-3 to TRBJ1-2; the D gene is possibly TRBD1 (5 bases). This CDR3 region has 15 residues. Germline CDR1 ENHRY, CDR2 SYGVKD. V shed 0 bases and J shed 2 bases, with 10 bases lying between them. CDR3 sequence reads: CAISESIGENYGYTF. Here the CDR3 DNA reads TGTGCCATCAGTGAGTCGATAGGGGAGAACTATGGCTACACCTTC.

In its sample, this clonotype was seen a few times. This chain's CDR3 is CASSLAWYNEQFF. CDR3 in DNA: TGTGCCAGCAGCTTGGCCTGGTACAATGAGCAGTTCTTC. The chain carries TRBV5-8 and TRBJ2-1; D is uncertain. The CDR3 runs to 13 residues. Germline CDR1 SGHTS, CDR2 YDEGEE. Deletions cut 0 bases from V and 4 bases from J, with 5 bases between. Together with reference TRBV5-8 and TRBJ2-1, the CDR3 gives the full variable domain: EAGVTQSPTHLIKTRGQQATLRCSPISGHTSVYWYQQALGLGLQFLLWYDEGEERNRGNFPPRFSGRQFPNYSSELNVNALELEDSALYLCASSLAWYNEQFFGPGTRLTVL.

This clonotype came up many times. This sequence joins TRBV11-2 and TRBJ1-6; D uncertain. The CDR3 totals 16 residues. Germline values: CDR1 SGHAT, CDR2 FQNNGV. V lost 3 bases to trimming and J lost 4 bases, with 13 bases between them. The CDR3 loop reads CASSFLGVEYNSPLHF. The DNA of the CDR3 is TGTGCCAGCAGCTTCCTTGGGGTGGAGTATAATTCACCCCTCCACTTT.